This TCR beta chain derives from a study of cytomegalovirus exposure and HLA in healthy donors. General study findings and limits: Among TCR sequences, most were rare, though some public TCRs appeared in many donors.

On this clone: Its target is not known.

PCR employed 60 Vbeta and 13 Jbeta primers. The data were produced by immunoSEQ multiplex PCR, yet TCRdb's version contains in-frame clones alone and is incomplete. Of 35,000 to 50,000 clones listed, roughly 60% were seen once; the top ten hold roughly 8.9%. V dropped 0 bases and J dropped 7; count of bases not matched to a gene: 4. The CDR3 covers 15 residues. Per germline, CDR1 MDHEN and CDR2 SYDVKM. The chain recombines TRBV28 with TRBJ2-1, with 9 bases lining up with TRBD2. Sequencing used PBMCs. The TCR sequence derives from a human donor in good health. DNA of the CDR3: TGTGCCAGCAGTTTATGGGCGGGGGGGCCTAATGAGCAGTTCTTC. Its protein is CASSLWAGGPNEQFF.